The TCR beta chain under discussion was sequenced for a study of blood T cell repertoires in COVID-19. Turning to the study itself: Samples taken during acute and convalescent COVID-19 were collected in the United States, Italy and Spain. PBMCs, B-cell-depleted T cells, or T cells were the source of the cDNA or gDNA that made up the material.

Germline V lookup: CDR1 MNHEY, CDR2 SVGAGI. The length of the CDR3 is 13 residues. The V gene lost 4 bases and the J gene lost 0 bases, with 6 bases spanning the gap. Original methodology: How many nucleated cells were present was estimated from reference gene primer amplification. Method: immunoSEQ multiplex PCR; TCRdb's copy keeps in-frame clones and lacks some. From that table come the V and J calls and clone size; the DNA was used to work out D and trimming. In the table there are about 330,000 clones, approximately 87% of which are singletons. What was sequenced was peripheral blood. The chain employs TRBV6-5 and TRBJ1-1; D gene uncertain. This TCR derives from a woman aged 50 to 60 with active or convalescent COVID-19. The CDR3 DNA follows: TGTGCCAGCAGTTTTGCAGTGAACACTGAAGCTTTCTTT. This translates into CASSFAVNTEAFF.